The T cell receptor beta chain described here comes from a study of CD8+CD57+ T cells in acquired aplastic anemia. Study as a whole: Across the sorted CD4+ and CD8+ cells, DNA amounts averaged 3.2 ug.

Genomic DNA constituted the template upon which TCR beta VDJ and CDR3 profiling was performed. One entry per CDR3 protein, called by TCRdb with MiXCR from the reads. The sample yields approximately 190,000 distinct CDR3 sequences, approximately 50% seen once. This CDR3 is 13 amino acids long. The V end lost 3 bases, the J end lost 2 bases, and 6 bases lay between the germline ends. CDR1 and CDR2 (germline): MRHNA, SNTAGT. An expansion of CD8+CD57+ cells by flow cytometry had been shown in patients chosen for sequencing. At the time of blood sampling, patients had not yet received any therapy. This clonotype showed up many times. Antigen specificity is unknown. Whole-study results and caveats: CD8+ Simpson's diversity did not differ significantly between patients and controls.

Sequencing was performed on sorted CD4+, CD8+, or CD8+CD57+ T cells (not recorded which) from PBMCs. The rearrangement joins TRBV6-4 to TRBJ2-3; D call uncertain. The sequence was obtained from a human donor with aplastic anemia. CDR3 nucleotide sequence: TGTGCCAGCAGTGAGGGTGCCACAGATACGCAGTATTTT. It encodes CASSEGATDTQYF.